This entry lists 21 T cell receptor beta chains sequenced from one sample in a study of T-cell memory formation after mild COVID-19 (dated by TCRdb to the early 2020s). The method was 5' RACE. The instrument was an Illumina NovaSeq 6000. TCRdb reprocessing: public reads trimmed at Q25 with fastp, clones called with MiXCR, in-frame beta chains kept. CDR3 protein sequences are deduplicated, and each keeps its most common genes and DNA. A total of 170,000 or so distinct CDR3 sequences appear in this sample, 20% to 25% of them only once. 20% to 25% of the sample lies in the top ten. The sequenced sample consisted of PBMCs or a T cell subset sorted from them (not recorded which). The receptors were gathered from an adult woman who had mild COVID-19 (a few samples of this study predate the infection). The sample titles of this study are shuffled in the database, so cell type and time point are left out; the donor was told from shared clones.

The rearrangement joins TRBV7-9 to TRBJ2-3; D is possibly TRBD2 (6 bases). CDR1 is SEHNR and CDR2 is FQNEAQ in the germline V gene (reference sequence). The CDR3 spans 12 residues. The ends were cut back, 10 bases at V and 5 bases at J, with 13 bases in the middle. The CDR3 bases are TGTGCCATCGGGGGTGTGAAAGATACGCAGTATTTT. Its protein product is CAIGGVKDTQYF.

V usage is TRBV5-1 and J usage is TRBJ1-2; perhaps TRBD1 as D (6 bases). CDR1 and CDR2 (germline): SGHRS, YFSETQ. Trimming shortened V by 7 bases and J by 4 bases, and 14 bases separated the two germline ends. CDR3 size: 13 residues. CDR3 region: CASADDRIYGYTF. CDR3 sequence (DNA): TGCGCCAGCGCTGACGACAGGATCTATGGCTACACCTTC.

The rearrangement links TRBV9 to TRBJ2-3; a possible D gene is TRBD2 (6 bases). Between the trimmed V and J ends, which lost 0 bases and 2 bases, there was a span of 22 bases. The CDR3 extends over 19 amino acids. Germline-derived CDR1 and CDR2 are SGDLS and YYNGEE. CDR3: CASSVDWTTHFTNTDTQYF. As DNA, the CDR3 is TGTGCCAGCAGCGTAGATTGGACTACCCACTTTACTAACACAGATACGCAGTATTTT.

The table lists this clonotype with a few counts. The CDR3 region is CASTTTGTSGYNEQFF. CDR3 bases: TGTGCCAGCACCACTACGGGGACTAGCGGGTACAATGAGCAGTTCTTC. The chain links TRBV3-1 to TRBJ2-1; 12 bases are shared with TRBD2. The J segment lost 4 bases and the V segment lost 7 bases, leaving 8 bases of the junction unmatched. The CDR3 consists of 16 residues. Germline values: CDR1 LGHDT, CDR2 YNNKEL (reference sequence).

This clonotype was recorded a few times. The chain is built from TRBV20-1 and TRBJ2-1, with 11 bases fitting TRBD2. This CDR3 contains 14 residues. Trimming cost V 4 bases and J 16 bases; bases outside gene matches: 15. Germline lookup yields CDR1 DFQATT and CDR2 SNEGSKA (reference sequence). In DNA, the CDR3 is TGCAGTGCTATCTGGGTAGCGGGGGGGCCACCGGAATTCTTC. Residues: CSAIWVAGGPPEFF.

The chain is built from TRBV7-9 and TRBJ2-3; 7 bases are a match to TRBD2. J lost 3 bases, V lost 3 bases, and 3 bases had no gene match. Germline V gives CDR1 SEHNR, CDR2 FQNEAQ (reference sequence). This CDR3 is built from 14 residues. CDR3 residues: CASSFRLATDTQYF. CDR3 nucleotide sequence: TGTGCCAGCAGCTTCCGACTAGCAACAGATACGCAGTATTTT. Complete variable domain (other parts from reference TRBV7-9 and TRBJ2-3): DTGVSQNPRHKITKRGQNVTFRCDPISEHNRLYWYRQTLGQGPEFLTYFQNEAQLEKSRLLSDRFSAERPKGSFSTLEIQRTEQGDSAMYLCASSFRLATDTQYFGPGTRLTVL.

This clonotype has just a few counts. V gene TRBV12-3 or TRBV12-4 combines with J gene TRBJ2-3; D is possibly TRBD2 (5 bases). This CDR3 is 15 amino acids long. Deletions cut 10 bases from V and 6 bases from J, with 23 bases between. The CDR3 DNA sequence: TGTGCCACCGCTTTCGTCGCGAGGGCCATCGATACGCAGTATTTT. This gives the protein CATAFVARAIDTQYF.

This chain uses TRBV7-3 with TRBJ2-1; possible D gene TRBD1, 5 bases. Germline values: CDR1 SGHTA, CDR2 FQGTGA. This CDR3 has 15 amino acids. The V and J ends lost 1 base and 3 bases respectively, with 10 bases between them. The CDR3 reads CASSLMAGYYNEQFF. CDR3 bases: TGTGCCAGCAGCTTAATGGCAGGGTACTACAATGAGCAGTTCTTC.

Ten or more counts support this clonotype. The chain employs TRBV7-6 and TRBJ2-3, with TRBD2 identical over 8 bases. Trimming cost V 3 bases and J 4 bases; bases outside gene matches: 6. This CDR3 comprises 15 residues. Germline V gives CDR1 SGHVS, CDR2 FNYEAQ. CDR3 region: CASSFSLAGPDTQYF. The CDR3 bases are TGTGCCAGCAGCTTTTCGCTAGCGGGCCCAGATACGCAGTATTTT.

The table lists this clonotype with a few counts. The chain couples TRBV28 to TRBJ1-1; 7 bases are shared with TRBD1. CDR1 MDHEN and CDR2 SYDVKM come from the germline V gene. The CDR3 extends over 16 amino acids. The V segment lost 6 bases and the J segment 0 bases; nucleotides outside the gene matches: 10. The CDR3 DNA reads as TGTGCCAGCAGCATTTTGACAGGGACTATGAACACTGAAGCTTTCTTT. Translating gives CASSILTGTMNTEAFF.

This clonotype was picked up many times. The rearrangement uses TRBV20-1 and TRBJ1-1, with TRBD1 as a possible D gene (5 bases). Germline V lookup: CDR1 DFQATT, CDR2 SNEGSKA (reference sequence). The CDR3 is 15 residues long. V was clipped by 6 bases and J by 4 bases, with 21 bases between them. In DNA form, the CDR3 reads TGCAGTGCAAAGCTCCCCCAGGGTCTGACCACTGAAGCTTTCTTT. Translated: CSAKLPQGLTTEAFF.

This clonotype was observed a handful of times. The chain carries TRBV27 and TRBJ1-4, with 9 bases matching TRBD1. This CDR3 region has 14 residues. Germline lookup yields CDR1 MNHEY and CDR2 SMNVEV (reference sequence). V was pared by 6 bases and J by 8 bases, with 7 bases of the junction left unmatched. The CDR3 spells CASRSGTGSEKLFF. CDR3 bases: TGTGCCAGCAGGTCCGGGACAGGGAGCGAAAAACTGTTTTTT.

This clonotype was counted between two and nine times. The chain has TRBV7-9 and TRBJ2-1, with D tentatively TRBD1 (6 bases). Trimming cost V 2 bases and J 9 bases, with 20 bases left between them. The germline CDR1 and CDR2 sequences are SEHNR and FQNEAQ (reference sequence). The CDR3 length is 16 residues. The CDR3 DNA reads TGTGCCAGCAGCTTATCCCAACAGGGAATAGGGGGTGAGCAGTTCTTC. Its translation: CASSLSQQGIGGEQFF.

The rearrangement links TRBV4-2 to TRBJ2-3, with TRBD2 as a possible D gene (5 bases). The CDR3 loop spans 20 amino acids. V was pared by 0 bases and J by 1 base, with 23 bases between. In germline, CDR1 is LGHNA, CDR2 YNFKEQ. In nucleotides, the CDR3 is TGTGCCAGCAGCCAAGAGAGCCAGGAGGACTTTCAATACCGCACAGATACGCAGTATTTT. Protein: CASSQESQEDFQYRTDTQYF.

This chain joins TRBV9 and TRBJ1-1, with D maybe TRBD1 (5 bases). The CDR3 sequence is 14 residues long. CDR1 is SGDLS and CDR2 is YYNGEE in the germline V gene. Trimming removed 0 bases from V and 5 bases from J, with 11 bases in between. The CDR3 DNA reads as TGTGCCAGCAGCGTAGCTACTGGGGGAACTGAAGCTTTCTTT. Translated, it gives CASSVATGGTEAFF.

A few counts support this clonotype. The J gene is TRBJ2-1, the V gene TRBV7-8, with a possible D match to TRBD2 (6 bases). This CDR3 spans 15 amino acids. Trimming stripped 5 bases from V and 3 bases from J, with 14 bases between. Germline V gives CDR1 SGHVS, CDR2 FQNEAQ. In DNA, the CDR3 is TGTGCCAGCAGCCGTATGGGAGGTGTCTACAATGAGCAGTTCTTC. Amino acid sequence: CASSRMGGVYNEQFF. The variable domain in full, with the rest retrieved from reference TRBV7-8 and TRBJ2-1, is GAGVSQSPRYKVAKRGQDVALRCDPISGHVSLFWYQQALGQGPEFLTYFQNEAQLDKSGLPSDRFFAERPEGSVSTLKIQRTQQEDSAVYLCASSRMGGVYNEQFFGPGTRLTVL.

This clonotype was detected only a few times. The chain links TRBV29-1 to TRBJ2-7; 7 nucleotides match TRBD1. Germline assignment: CDR1 SQVTM and CDR2 ANQGSEA. CDR3 size: 15 residues. V lost 2 bases, J lost 4 bases, and 11 bases stayed unmatched. The CDR3 is CSVETERTGLYEQYF. The DNA of the CDR3 is TGCAGCGTTGAAACTGAGAGGACAGGCCTTTACGAGCAGTACTTC.

This sequence joins TRBV7-2 and TRBJ2-5; 14 bases align to TRBD2. V lost 5 bases and J lost 5; bases outside the gene matches: 10. Germline loops: CDR1 SGHTA, CDR2 FQGNSA. The CDR3 spans 17 residues. The CDR3 DNA sequence: TGTGCCAGCAGCCCCGGGACTAGCGGGAGATCAAGGGAGACCCAGTACTTC. Translating it yields CASSPGTSGRSRETQYF.

V and J are TRBV25-1 and TRBJ2-5; the match to TRBD2 covers 12 bases. CDR3 length: 18 amino acids. V was clipped by 7 bases and J by 3 bases; unmatched bases: 15. CDR1 and CDR2 (germline): MGHDK, SYGVNS. The CDR3 bases are TGTGCCAGCAAGCGGGATCGTGCTAGACTAGCGGGAGAAGAGACCCAGTACTTC. It translates to CASKRDRARLAGEETQYF.

V gene TRBV29-1 combines with J gene TRBJ1-2; the match to TRBD1 covers 7 bases. Germline V CDR1 and CDR2: SQVTM, ANQGSEA. The CDR3 has 13 amino acids. V lost 6 bases and J lost 3; bases outside the gene matches: 7. Here the CDR3 DNA reads TGCAGCGTCGGCGGACAGGAAGACTATGGCTACACCTTC. This sequence encodes CSVGGQEDYGYTF.

V is TRBV20-1 and J is TRBJ1-6, with D possibly being TRBD1 (5 bases). Germline V CDR1 and CDR2: DFQATT, SNEGSKA (reference sequence). The CDR3 is made up of 16 amino acids. The germline V and J ends were trimmed by 0 bases and 4 bases, with 13 bases remaining between them. CDR3 DNA: TGCAGTGCTAGAGAGCCGGGTGCAGGGTATAATTCACCCCTCCACTTT. Amino acid sequence: CSAREPGAGYNSPLHF.